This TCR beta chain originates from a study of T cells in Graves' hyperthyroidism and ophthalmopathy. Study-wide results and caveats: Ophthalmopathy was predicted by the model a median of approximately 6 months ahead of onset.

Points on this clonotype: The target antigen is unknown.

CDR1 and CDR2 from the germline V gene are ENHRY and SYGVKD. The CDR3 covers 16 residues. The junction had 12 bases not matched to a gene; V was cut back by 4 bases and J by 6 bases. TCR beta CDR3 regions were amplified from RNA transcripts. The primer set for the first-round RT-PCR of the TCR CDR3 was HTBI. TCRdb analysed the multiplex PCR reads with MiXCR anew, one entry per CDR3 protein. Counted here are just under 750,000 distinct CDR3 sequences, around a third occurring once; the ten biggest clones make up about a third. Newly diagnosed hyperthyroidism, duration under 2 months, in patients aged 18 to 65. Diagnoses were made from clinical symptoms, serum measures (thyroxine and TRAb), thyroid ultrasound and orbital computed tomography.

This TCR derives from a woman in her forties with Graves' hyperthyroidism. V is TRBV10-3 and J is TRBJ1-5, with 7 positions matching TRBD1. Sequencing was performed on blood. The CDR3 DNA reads TGTGCCATCAGTGCTACACTAACAGGGGAGGGTCAGCCCCAGCATTTT. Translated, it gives CAISATLTGEGQPQHF.